The present entry profiles one T cell receptor (beta chain) with its context. Methods used by the authors: The assay estimated nucleated cells by amplifying reference gene primers. Measured with immunoSEQ multiplex PCR; TCRdb has only the in-frame clones, and not every one. V, J and clone size reflect that table, while D and trimming were determined from the DNA. The sample yields 75,000 to 100,000 clones, roughly 84% seen once. The V and J ends lost 5 bases and 6 bases respectively, with 17 bases between them. The V gene's germline CDR1 is LNHDA and CDR2 SQIVND (reference sequence). The CDR3 has 15 residues. The data were taken from a study of blood T cell repertoires in COVID-19. Study-wide context: COVID-19 samples, acute and convalescent, were from the United States, Italy and Spain.

Source material: peripheral blood. The clonotype originates from an elderly woman with acute or convalescent COVID-19. The rearrangement links TRBV19 to TRBJ1-5, with D hard to call. As DNA, the CDR3 is TGTGCCAGTAGTTTCTCGCTTGGAGGCGCTCAGCCCCAGCATTTT. Protein sequence: CASSFSLGGAQPQHF. The full variable domain, with the rest looked up from reference TRBV19 and TRBJ1-5, is DGGITQSPKYLFRKEGQNVTLSCEQNLNHDAMYWYRQDPGQGLRLIYYSQIVNDFQKGDIAEGYSVSREKKESFPLTVTSAQKNPTAFYLCASSFSLGGAQPQHFGDGTRLSIL.